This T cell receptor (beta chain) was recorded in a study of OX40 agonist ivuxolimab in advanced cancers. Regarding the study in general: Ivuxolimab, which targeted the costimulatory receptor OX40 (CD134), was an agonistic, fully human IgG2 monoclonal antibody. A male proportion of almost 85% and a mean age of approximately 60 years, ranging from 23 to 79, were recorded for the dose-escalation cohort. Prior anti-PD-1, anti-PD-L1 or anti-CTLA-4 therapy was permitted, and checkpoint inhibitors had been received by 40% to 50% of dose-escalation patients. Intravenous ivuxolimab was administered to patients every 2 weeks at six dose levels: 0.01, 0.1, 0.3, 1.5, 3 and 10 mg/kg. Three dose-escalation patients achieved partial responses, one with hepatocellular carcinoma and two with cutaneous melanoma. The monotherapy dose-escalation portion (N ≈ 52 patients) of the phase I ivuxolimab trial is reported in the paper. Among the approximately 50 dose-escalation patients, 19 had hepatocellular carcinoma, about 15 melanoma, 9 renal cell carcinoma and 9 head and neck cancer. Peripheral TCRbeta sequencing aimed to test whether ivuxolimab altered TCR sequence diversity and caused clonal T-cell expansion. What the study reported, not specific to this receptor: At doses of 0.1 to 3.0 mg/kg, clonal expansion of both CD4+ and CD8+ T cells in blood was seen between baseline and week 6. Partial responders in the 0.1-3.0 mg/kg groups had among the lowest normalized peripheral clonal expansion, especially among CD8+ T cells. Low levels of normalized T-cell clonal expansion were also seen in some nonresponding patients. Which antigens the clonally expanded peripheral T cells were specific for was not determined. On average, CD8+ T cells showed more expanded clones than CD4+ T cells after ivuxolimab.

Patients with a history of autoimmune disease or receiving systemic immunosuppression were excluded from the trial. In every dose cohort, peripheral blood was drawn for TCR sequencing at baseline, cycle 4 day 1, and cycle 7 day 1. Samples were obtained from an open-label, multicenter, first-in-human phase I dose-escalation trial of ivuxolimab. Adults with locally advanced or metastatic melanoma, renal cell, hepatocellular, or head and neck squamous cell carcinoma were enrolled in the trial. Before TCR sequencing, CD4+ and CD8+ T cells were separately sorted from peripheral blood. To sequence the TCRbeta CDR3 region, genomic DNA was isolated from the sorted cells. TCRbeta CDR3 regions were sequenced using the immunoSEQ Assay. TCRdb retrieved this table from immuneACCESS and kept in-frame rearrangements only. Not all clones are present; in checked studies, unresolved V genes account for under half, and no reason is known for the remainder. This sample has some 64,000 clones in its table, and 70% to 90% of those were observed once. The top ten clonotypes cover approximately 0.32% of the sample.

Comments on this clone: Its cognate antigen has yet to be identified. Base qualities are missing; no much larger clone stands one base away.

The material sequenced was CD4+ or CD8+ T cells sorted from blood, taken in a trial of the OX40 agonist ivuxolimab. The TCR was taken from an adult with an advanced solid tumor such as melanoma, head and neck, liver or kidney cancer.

Here is the DNA: TGTGCCAGCAGTTTGGAGTGGACGGGGGCCACTATCACCTACAATGAGCAGTTCTTC. Its translation is CASSLEWTGATITYNEQFF. Recombination connected TRBV7-9 to TRBJ2-1; the D region is possibly TRBD1 or TRBD2, each matching across 6 bases. From cysteine to phenylalanine, the CDR3 is 19 amino acids long. The kept DNA is CDR3 alone, 57 bases in frame from the first base. The germline V gene (reference sequence) specifies SEHNR as CDR1 and FQNEAQ as CDR2. V and J are truncated by 6 bases and 2 bases respectively, leaving an intervening sequence of 26 bases. This CDR3, with the reference TRBV7-9 and TRBJ2-1 proteins standing in past its ends, gives the full variable domain DTGVSQNPRHKITKRGQNVTFRCDPISEHNRLYWYRQTLGQGPEFLTYFQNEAQLEKSRLLSDRFSAERPKGSFSTLEIQRTEQGDSAMYLCASSLEWTGATITYNEQFFGPGTRLTVL.